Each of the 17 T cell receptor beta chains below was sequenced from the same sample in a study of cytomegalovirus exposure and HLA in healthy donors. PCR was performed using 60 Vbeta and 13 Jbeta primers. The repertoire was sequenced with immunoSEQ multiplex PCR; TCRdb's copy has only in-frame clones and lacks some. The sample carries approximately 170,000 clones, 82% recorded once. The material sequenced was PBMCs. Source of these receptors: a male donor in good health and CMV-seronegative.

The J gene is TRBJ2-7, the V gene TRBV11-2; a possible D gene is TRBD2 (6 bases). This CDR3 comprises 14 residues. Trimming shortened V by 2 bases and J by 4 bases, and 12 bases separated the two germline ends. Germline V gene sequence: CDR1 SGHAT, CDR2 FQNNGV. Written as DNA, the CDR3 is TGTGCCAGCAGCTTATTGGGGGGTCTGTACGAGCAGTACTTC. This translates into CASSLLGGLYEQYF.

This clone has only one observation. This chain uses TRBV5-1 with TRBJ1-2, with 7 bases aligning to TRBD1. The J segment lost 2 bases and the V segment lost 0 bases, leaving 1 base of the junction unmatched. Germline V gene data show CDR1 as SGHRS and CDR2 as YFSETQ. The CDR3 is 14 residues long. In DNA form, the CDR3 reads TGCGCCAGCAGCTTGGCGGGACAGAACTATGGCTACACCTTC. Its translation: CASSLAGQNYGYTF.

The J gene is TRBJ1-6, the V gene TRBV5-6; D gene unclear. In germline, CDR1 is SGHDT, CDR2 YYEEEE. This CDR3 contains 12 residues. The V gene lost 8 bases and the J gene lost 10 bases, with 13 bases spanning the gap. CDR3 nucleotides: TGTGCCAGTTTTGAGGGAGGATCACCCCTCCACTTT. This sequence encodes CASFEGGSPLHF.

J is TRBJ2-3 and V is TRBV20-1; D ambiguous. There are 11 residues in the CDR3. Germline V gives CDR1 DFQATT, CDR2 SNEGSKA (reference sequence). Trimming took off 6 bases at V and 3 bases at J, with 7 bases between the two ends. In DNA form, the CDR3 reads TGCAGTGCCAAAATTACAGATACGCAGTATTTT. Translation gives CSAKITDTQYF.

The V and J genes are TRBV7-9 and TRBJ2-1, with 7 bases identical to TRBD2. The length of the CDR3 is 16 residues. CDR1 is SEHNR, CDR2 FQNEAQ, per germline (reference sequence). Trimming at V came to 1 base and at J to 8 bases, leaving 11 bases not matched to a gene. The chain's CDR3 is CASSLGSGLVMDEQFF. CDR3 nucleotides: TGTGCCAGCAGCTTAGGTAGCGGACTAGTCATGGATGAGCAGTTCTTC. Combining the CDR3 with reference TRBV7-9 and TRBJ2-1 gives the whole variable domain DTGVSQNPRHKITKRGQNVTFRCDPISEHNRLYWYRQTLGQGPEFLTYFQNEAQLEKSRLLSDRFSAERPKGSFSTLEIQRTEQGDSAMYLCASSLGSGLVMDEQFFGPGTRLTVL.

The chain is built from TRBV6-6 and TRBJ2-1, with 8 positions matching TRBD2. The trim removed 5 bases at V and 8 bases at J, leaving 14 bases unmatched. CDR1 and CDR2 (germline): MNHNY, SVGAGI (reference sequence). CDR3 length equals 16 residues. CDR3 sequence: CASSKPGTRSRDEQFF. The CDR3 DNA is TGTGCCAGCAGTAAACCCGGGACTAGGAGTAGGGATGAGCAGTTCTTC.

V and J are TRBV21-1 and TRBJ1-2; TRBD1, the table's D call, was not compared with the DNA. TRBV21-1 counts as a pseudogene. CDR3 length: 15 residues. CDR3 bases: TGTGCCAGCATTACACCGGGACAGGGGTTATACGGCTACACCTTC. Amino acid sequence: CASITPGQGLYGYTF.

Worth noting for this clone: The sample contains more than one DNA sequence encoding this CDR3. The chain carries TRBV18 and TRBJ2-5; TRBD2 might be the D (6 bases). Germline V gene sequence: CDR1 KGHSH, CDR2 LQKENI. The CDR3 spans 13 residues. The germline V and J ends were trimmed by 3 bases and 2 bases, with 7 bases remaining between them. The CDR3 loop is CASSPGLQETQYF. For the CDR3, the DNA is TGTGCCAGCTCACCGGGACTTCAAGAGACCCAGTACTTC.

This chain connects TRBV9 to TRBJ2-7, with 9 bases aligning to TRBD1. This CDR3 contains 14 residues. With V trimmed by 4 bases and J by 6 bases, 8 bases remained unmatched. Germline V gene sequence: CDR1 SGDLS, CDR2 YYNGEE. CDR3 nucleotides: TGTGCCAGCAGCCCCCGGGACAGGGCTGGCGAGCAGTACTTC. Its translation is CASSPRDRAGEQYF.

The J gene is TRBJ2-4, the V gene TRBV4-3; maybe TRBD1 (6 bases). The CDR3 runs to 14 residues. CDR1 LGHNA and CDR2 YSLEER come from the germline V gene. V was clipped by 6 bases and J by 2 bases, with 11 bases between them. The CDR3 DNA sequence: TGCGCCAGCAGGTACAGGGATTCCAAAAACATTCAGTACTTC. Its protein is CASRYRDSKNIQYF.

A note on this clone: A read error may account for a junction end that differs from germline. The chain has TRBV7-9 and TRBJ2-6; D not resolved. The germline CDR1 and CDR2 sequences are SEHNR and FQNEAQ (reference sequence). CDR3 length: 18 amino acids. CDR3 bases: TGTTCCAGCAGCTTAGGTTTGCGGTCCGCCGCTGGGGCCAACGTCCTGACTTTC. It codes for CSSSLGLRSAAGANVLTF.

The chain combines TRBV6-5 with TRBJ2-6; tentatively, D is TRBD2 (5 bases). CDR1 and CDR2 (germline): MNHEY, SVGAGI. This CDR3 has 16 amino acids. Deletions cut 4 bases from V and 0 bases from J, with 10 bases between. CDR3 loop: CASSWFGDSGANVLTF. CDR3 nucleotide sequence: TGTGCCAGCAGTTGGTTCGGGGACTCTGGGGCCAACGTCCTGACTTTC.

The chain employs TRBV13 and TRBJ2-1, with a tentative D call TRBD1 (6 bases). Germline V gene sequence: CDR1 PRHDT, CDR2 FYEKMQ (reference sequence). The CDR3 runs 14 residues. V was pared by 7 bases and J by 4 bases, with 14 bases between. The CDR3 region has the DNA TGTGCCAGCACCCGGAAAGGGGGATACAATGAGCAGTTCTTC. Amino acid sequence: CASTRKGGYNEQFF.

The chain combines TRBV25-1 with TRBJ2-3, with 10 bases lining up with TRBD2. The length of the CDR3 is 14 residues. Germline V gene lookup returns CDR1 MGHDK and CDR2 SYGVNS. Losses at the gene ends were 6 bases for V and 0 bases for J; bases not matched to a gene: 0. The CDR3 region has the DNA TGTGCCAGCAGACTAGCGGGGAGCACAGATACGCAGTATTTT. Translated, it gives CASRLAGSTDTQYF.

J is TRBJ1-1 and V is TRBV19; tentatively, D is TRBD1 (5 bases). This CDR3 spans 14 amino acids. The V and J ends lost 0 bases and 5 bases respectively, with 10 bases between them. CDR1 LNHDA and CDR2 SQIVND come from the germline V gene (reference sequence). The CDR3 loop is CASSIDRVGTEAFF. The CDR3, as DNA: TGTGCCAGTAGTATAGACAGGGTCGGAACTGAAGCTTTCTTT.

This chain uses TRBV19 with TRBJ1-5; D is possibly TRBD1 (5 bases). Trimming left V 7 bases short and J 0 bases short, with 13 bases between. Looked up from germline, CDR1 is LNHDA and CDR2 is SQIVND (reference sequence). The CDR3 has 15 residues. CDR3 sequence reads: CASIGVPHSNQPQHF. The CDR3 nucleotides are TGTGCCAGTATAGGGGTACCCCATAGCAATCAGCCCCAGCATTTT.

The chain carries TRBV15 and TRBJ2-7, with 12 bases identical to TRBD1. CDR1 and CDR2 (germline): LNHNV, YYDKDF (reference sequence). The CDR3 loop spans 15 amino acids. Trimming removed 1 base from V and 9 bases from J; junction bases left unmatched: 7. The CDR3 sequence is CATSRGGTGGNAQYF. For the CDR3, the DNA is TGTGCCACCAGCAGAGGAGGGACAGGGGGCAATGCGCAGTACTTC.